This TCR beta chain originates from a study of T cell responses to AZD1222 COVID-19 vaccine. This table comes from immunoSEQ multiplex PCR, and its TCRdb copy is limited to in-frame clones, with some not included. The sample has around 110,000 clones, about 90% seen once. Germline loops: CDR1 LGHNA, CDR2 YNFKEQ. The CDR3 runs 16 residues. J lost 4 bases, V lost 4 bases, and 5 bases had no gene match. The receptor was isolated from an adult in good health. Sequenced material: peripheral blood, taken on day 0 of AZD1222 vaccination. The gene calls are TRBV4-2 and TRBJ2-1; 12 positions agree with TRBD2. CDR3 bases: TGTGCCAGCAGCCGAGTCGGGACTAGCGGGTACAATGAGCAGTTCTTC. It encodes CASSRVGTSGYNEQFF.